The 29 T cell receptor beta chains given below trace back to one sample, sequenced in a study of PD-L1 blockade in urothelial cancer. The method was immunoSEQ multiplex PCR; TCRdb's version includes in-frame clones alone and lacks a portion of them. This table has approximately 46,000 clones, roughly 87% appearing once. The material sequenced was PBMCs, taken around atezolizumab (anti-PD-L1) treatment. These receptors were taken from a man aged 55 to 70 with urothelial cancer.

The rearrangement uses TRBV5-1 and TRBJ2-1, with TRBD1 as a possible D gene (5 bases). V was cut by 0 bases and J by 4 bases, with 17 bases left in between. Germline CDR1 and CDR2: SGHRS and YFSETQ. CDR3 size: 17 residues. The CDR3 region is CASSLGHLQGIYNEQFF. DNA of the CDR3: TGCGCCAGCAGCTTGGGTCACCTGCAGGGCATATACAATGAGCAGTTCTTC.

The V gene is TRBV20-1, the J gene TRBJ2-3; D is unresolved. In germline, CDR1 is DFQATT, CDR2 SNEGSKA (reference sequence). CDR3 length: 11 amino acids. Deletions cut 5 bases from V and 6 bases from J, with 9 bases between. The CDR3 bases are TGCAGTGCTGGAAGCAGGGATACGCAGTATTTT. Translated, it gives CSAGSRDTQYF.

This chain links TRBV28 with TRBJ1-4; D unclear. The CDR3 is 15 residues long. The germline V gene encodes CDR1 MDHEN and CDR2 SYDVKM. V lost 11 bases and J 0 bases, leaving 16 bases between the germline ends. CDR3 coding DNA: TGTGCCTCAGCGGAGGTACTTGCAACTAATGAAAAACTGTTTTTT. Residues: CASAEVLATNEKLFF. Supplemented by reference TRBV28 and TRBJ1-4, the full variable domain reads DVKVTQSSRYLVKRTGEKVFLECVQDMDHENMFWYRQDPGLGLRLIYFSYDVKMKEKGDIPEGYSVSREKKERFSLILESASTNQTSMYLCASAEVLATNEKLFFGSGTQLSVL.

This clone turned up a few times. This chain uses TRBV7-3 with TRBJ1-1; TRBD1 agrees at 7 bases. The J segment lost 1 base and the V segment lost 5 bases, leaving 19 bases of the junction unmatched. Germline V CDR1 and CDR2: SGHTA, FQGTGA. The CDR3 is made up of 19 amino acids. CDR3 nucleotides: TGTGCCAGCAGCCAGGCGGCTTCGGGCAGGGGGTGGGGGAACACTGAAGCTTTCTTT. It codes for CASSQAASGRGWGNTEAFF.

The V call is TRBV5-1, the J call TRBJ1-1, with TRBD1 matching over 9 bases. CDR1 SGHRS and CDR2 YFSETQ come from the germline V gene. Trimming took 0 bases from V and 6 from J; bases not matched to a gene: 3. The CDR3 loop spans 14 amino acids. CDR3 in DNA: TGCGCCAGCAGCTTGGCACAGGGGGCCGCTGAAGCTTTCTTT. This gives the protein CASSLAQGAAEAFF. Using reference TRBV5-1 and TRBJ1-1 for the parts outside the CDR3, the full variable domain is KAGVTQTPRYLIKTRGQQVTLSCSPISGHRSVSWYQQTPGQGLQFLFEYFSETQRNKGNFPGRFSGRQFSNSRSEMNVSTLELGDSALYLCASSLAQGAAEAFFGQGTRLTVV.

As to this clone: Relative to the germline gene, one junction end is altered; a read error may explain this. The V call is TRBV5-4, the J call TRBJ1-2, with 10 nucleotides matching TRBD1. The germline V gene has CDR1 SGHNT and CDR2 YYREEE (reference sequence). CDR3 size: 13 residues. As DNA, the CDR3 is TGTGCCAGCAGCTTCCGGGACAGGGGTAATATGGCCTTC. Translation: CASSFRDRGNMAF.

The chain carries TRBV7-9 and TRBJ2-7, with 7 bases aligning to TRBD1. CDR1 and CDR2 from the germline V gene are SEHNR and FQNEAQ (reference sequence). CDR3 size: 13 residues. The CDR3 region has the DNA TGTGCGTGGGGCGACAGGGTATCTCGGGAGCAGTACTTC. Translation gives CAWGDRVSREQYF.

The chain joins TRBV6-6 to TRBJ2-7, with 8 bases that match TRBD1. Germline CDR1 and CDR2: MNHNY and SVGAGI (reference sequence). V lost 0 bases to trimming and J lost 5 bases; unmatched junction nucleotides: 3. The CDR3 runs 14 residues. The CDR3 DNA follows: TGTGCCAGCAGTTACTCAGACAGGGGACACGAGCAGTACTTC. Residues: CASSYSDRGHEQYF.

The chain carries TRBV5-4 and TRBJ2-7; 7 nucleotides match TRBD2. Germline V lookup: CDR1 SGHNT, CDR2 YYREEE (reference sequence). The J segment lost 3 bases and the V segment lost 4 bases, leaving 7 bases of the junction unmatched. There are 14 residues in the CDR3. CDR3 residues: CASSTSSGNYEQYF. The CDR3 DNA is TGTGCCAGCAGCACGTCTAGCGGTAACTACGAGCAGTACTTC.

The chain carries TRBV15 and TRBJ1-6; 10 bases map to TRBD1. CDR1 and CDR2 from the germline V gene are LNHNV and YYDKDF (reference sequence). The V gene end was trimmed by 5 bases and the J gene end by 10 bases; junction bases not matched to a gene: 2. This CDR3 spans 13 amino acids. The CDR3 loop is CATSGTGVSPLHF. Written as DNA, the CDR3 is TGTGCCACCAGCGGGACAGGGGTCTCACCCCTCCACTTT. Full variable domain (outside the CDR3, taken from reference TRBV15 and TRBJ1-6): DAMVIQNPRYQVTQFGKPVTLSCSQTLNHNVMYWYQQKSSQAPKLLFHYYDKDFNNEADTPDNFQSRRPNTSFCFLDIRSPGLGDTAMYLCATSGTGVSPLHFGNGTRLTVT.

This sequence joins TRBV5-1 and TRBJ1-1; no reliable D call. Germline values: CDR1 SGHRS, CDR2 YFSETQ. V was trimmed by 4 bases and J by 1 base, leaving 11 bases between them. This CDR3 has 14 amino acids. The CDR3 reads CASSVYKENTEAFF. In DNA form, the CDR3 reads TGCGCCAGCAGCGTGTACAAAGAGAACACTGAAGCTTTCTTT. Supplemented by reference TRBV5-1 and TRBJ1-1, the full variable domain reads KAGVTQTPRYLIKTRGQQVTLSCSPISGHRSVSWYQQTPGQGLQFLFEYFSETQRNKGNFPGRFSGRQFSNSRSEMNVSTLELGDSALYLCASSVYKENTEAFFGQGTRLTVV.

J is TRBJ2-4 and V is TRBV10-3; the D is unclear. Trimming left V 6 bases short and J 3 bases short, with 9 bases between. Germline V gene lookup returns CDR1 ENHRY and CDR2 SYGVKD. The CDR3 consists of 13 residues. The CDR3 is CAISPSDKNIQYF. The CDR3 DNA sequence: TGTGCCATCAGCCCGTCAGACAAAAACATTCAGTACTTC.

This rearrangement joins TRBV5-4 to TRBJ2-3; D is uncertain. The CDR3 is 13 residues long. V was cut by 4 bases and J by 6 bases, with 12 bases left in between. CDR1 SGHNT and CDR2 YYREEE come from the germline V gene (reference sequence). The CDR3 spells CASSPVFKDTQYF. CDR3 DNA: TGTGCCAGCAGCCCGGTATTTAAGGATACGCAGTATTTT. The full variable domain, in which reference TRBV5-4 and TRBJ2-3 provide the parts outside the CDR3, is ETGVTQSPTHLIKTRGQQVTLRCSSQSGHNTVSWYQQALGQGPQFIFQYYREEENGRGNFPPRFSGLQFPNYSSELNVNALELDDSALYLCASSPVFKDTQYFGPGTRLTVL.

This chain connects TRBV4-3 to TRBJ1-1; no firm D call. The CDR3 is 14 amino acids. V shed 7 bases and J shed 1 base, with 13 bases lying between them. Germline-derived CDR1 and CDR2 are LGHNA and YSLEER. CDR3 region: CASTMTYKNTEAFF. The DNA of the CDR3 is TGCGCCAGCACGATGACTTATAAGAACACTGAAGCTTTCTTT.

The count of this clone is one. This rearrangement joins TRBV5-1 to TRBJ2-3, with D maybe TRBD1 (6 bases). This CDR3 comprises 15 residues. The germline V gene has CDR1 SGHRS and CDR2 YFSETQ. V was shortened by 5 bases and J by 0 bases, with 13 bases between the two germline ends. The CDR3 coding sequence is TGCGCCAGCAGACGACAGGTATCTAGCACAGATACGCAGTATTTT. Encoded protein: CASRRQVSSTDTQYF.

This chain connects TRBV5-1 to TRBJ2-5; 8 bases align to TRBD2. The CDR3 extends over 13 amino acids. The V gene's germline CDR1 is SGHRS and CDR2 YFSETQ. Trimming cost V 4 bases and J 5 bases; bases outside gene matches: 4. The DNA of the CDR3 is TGCGCCAGCAGCCGGGGGGGCCTGGAGACCCAGTACTTC. Translating gives CASSRGGLETQYF.

The CDR3 spells CASSLPGNYGYTF. In DNA form, the CDR3 reads TGTGCCAGCAGCTTACCAGGGAACTATGGCTACACCTTC. The chain employs TRBV7-3 and TRBJ1-2; possibly TRBD1 for D (5 bases). CDR3 length equals 13 residues. V was pared by 2 bases and J by 2 bases, with 6 bases between. Germline V gene sequence: CDR1 SGHTA, CDR2 FQGTGA. The full variable domain, completed using reference TRBV7-3 and TRBJ1-2, is GAGVSQTPSNKVTEKGKYVELRCDPISGHTALYWYRQSLGQGPEFLIYFQGTGAADDSGLPNDRFFAVRPEGSVSTLKIQRTERGDSAVYLCASSLPGNYGYTFGSGTRLTVV.

This clone was counted only a few times. This chain joins TRBV18 and TRBJ2-5, with unresolved D. Per germline, CDR1 KGHSH and CDR2 LQKENI. This CDR3 has 12 residues. Trimming cost V 2 bases and J 3 bases, with 4 bases left between them. This CDR3 reads CASSPSEETQYF. DNA for the CDR3: TGTGCCAGCTCACCATCCGAAGAGACCCAGTACTTC.

CDR3 amino acids: CASSELAGGSYEQYF. In DNA, the CDR3 is TGTGCCAGCAGTGAATTGGCAGGGGGCTCCTACGAGCAGTACTTC. The rearrangement links TRBV6-1 to TRBJ2-7, with 7 bases aligning to TRBD1. CDR1 MNHNS and CDR2 SASEGT come from the germline V gene. V dropped 2 bases and J dropped 0; count of bases not matched to a gene: 4. This CDR3 has 15 residues.

V and J are TRBV7-8 and TRBJ1-1; TRBD1 is a possible D gene (5 bases). The V and J ends lost 4 bases and 6 bases respectively, with 18 bases between them. This CDR3 region has 15 residues. Germline V gene lookup returns CDR1 SGHVS and CDR2 FQNEAQ. CDR3 sequence: CASSSPGGSSSEAFF. DNA for the CDR3: TGTGCCAGCAGCTCACCGGGGGGATCTAGCTCTGAAGCTTTCTTT.

V gene TRBV10-2 combines with J gene TRBJ2-1, with TRBD2 matching 8 bases. Trimming removed 8 bases from V and 8 bases from J; junction bases left unmatched: 11. CDR1 and CDR2 (germline): WSHSY, SAAADI. The CDR3 is 14 residues long. CDR3 sequence: CASQGPGGRDEQFF. The CDR3 DNA reads TGCGCCAGCCAAGGGCCGGGGGGGCGGGATGAGCAGTTCTTC.

The chain carries TRBV7-9 and TRBJ1-2, with D perhaps matching TRBD1 (5 bases). CDR3 length equals 13 residues. The V gene lost 2 bases and the J gene lost 4 bases, with 8 bases spanning the gap. The germline V gene encodes CDR1 SEHNR and CDR2 FQNEAQ (reference sequence). CDR3 sequence reads: CASSLTGLYGYTF. In DNA, the CDR3 is TGTGCCAGCAGCTTAACAGGTCTCTATGGCTACACCTTC.

CDR3 residues: CASSLEGAAEAFF. DNA for the CDR3: TGCGCCAGCAGCTTGGAGGGGGCGGCTGAAGCTTTCTTT. The gene calls are TRBV5-1 and TRBJ1-1, with TRBD1 matching 7 bases. This CDR3 has 13 residues. Germline V gene lookup returns CDR1 SGHRS and CDR2 YFSETQ. V trimming: 0 bases; J trimming: 6 bases; junction bases outside the gene matches: 2. The entire variable domain, with the rest obtained from reference TRBV5-1 and TRBJ1-1, is as follows: KAGVTQTPRYLIKTRGQQVTLSCSPISGHRSVSWYQQTPGQGLQFLFEYFSETQRNKGNFPGRFSGRQFSNSRSEMNVSTLELGDSALYLCASSLEGAAEAFFGQGTRLTVV.

This chain uses TRBV30 with TRBJ1-2, with TRBD1 identical over 7 bases. The germline V gene encodes CDR1 GTSNPN and CDR2 SVGIG (reference sequence). This CDR3 is built from 13 residues. V was clipped by 4 bases and J by 5 bases; unmatched bases: 7. The CDR3 protein is CAWTTGVGYGYTF. CDR3 in DNA: TGTGCCTGGACCACAGGGGTTGGATATGGCTACACCTTC.

This chain uses TRBV19 with TRBJ1-4; D unclear. The CDR3 totals 16 residues. V lost 5 bases, J lost 5 bases, and 18 bases lay in between. The germline V gene encodes CDR1 LNHDA and CDR2 SQIVND (reference sequence). In nucleotides, the CDR3 is TGTGCCAGTAGTGTTGGATGGCAGGCTTCGAATGAAAAACTGTTTTTT. Its translation: CASSVGWQASNEKLFF.

The CDR3 spells CASSLTIRLTNTGELFF. CDR3 sequence (DNA): TGTGCCAGCAGCTTAACTATCAGACTTACGAACACCGGGGAGCTGTTTTTT. V and J are TRBV7-2 and TRBJ2-2; D not certain. The length of the CDR3 is 17 residues. Germline V gene sequence: CDR1 SGHTA, CDR2 FQGNSA. V gave up 2 bases and J gave up 0 bases, with 13 bases separating them. Together with reference TRBV7-2 and TRBJ2-2, the CDR3 gives the full variable domain: GAGVSQSPSNKVTEKGKDVELRCDPISGHTALYWYRQSLGQGLEFLIYFQGNSAPDKSGLPSDRFSAERTGGSVSTLTIQRTQQEDSAVYLCASSLTIRLTNTGELFFGEGSRLTVL.

The rearrangement links TRBV10-2 to TRBJ2-5, with a weak D call TRBD1 (5 bases). Germline V gives CDR1 WSHSY, CDR2 SAAADI. Trimming shortened V by 2 bases and J by 1 base, and 8 bases separated the two germline ends. CDR3 length equals 14 residues. This CDR3 is CASSELRVQETQYF. In DNA, the CDR3 is TGCGCCAGCAGTGAGCTCAGGGTCCAAGAGACCCAGTACTTC.

The CDR3 DNA reads TGTGCCAGCACTCCCTCTAGCGGGGGGGGCTTAGACGAGCAGTACTTC. As protein: CASTPSSGGGLDEQYF. The rearrangement uses TRBV27 and TRBJ2-7; TRBD2 agrees at 12 bases. Germline loops: CDR1 MNHEY, CDR2 SMNVEV (reference sequence). Trimming cost V 7 bases and J 5 bases; bases outside gene matches: 12. CDR3 length equals 16 residues.

The chain joins TRBV6-5 to TRBJ1-5; 8 bases fit TRBD1. Germline loops: CDR1 MNHEY, CDR2 SVGAGI. The CDR3 has 13 amino acids. V lost 6 bases to trimming and J lost 6 bases; unmatched junction nucleotides: 4. The CDR3 bases are TGTGCCAGCAGCCGGACAGGGAGTCAGCCCCAGCATTTT. Translated: CASSRTGSQPQHF.